This T cell receptor beta chain was captured by sequencing in a study of Ad26.COV2.S vaccination and SARS-CoV-2 variants. Study conclusions and caveats: TCR breadth and depth analyses may have underestimated total T cell responses.

Treatment noted: some 19 received Ad26.COV2.S at low or high dose, single or two shots; about 5 received placebo; per-sample allocation not given. Day 63 after the first injection of vaccine or placebo was the sampling time. Generated by immunoSEQ multiplex PCR, the TCRdb table keeps only in-frame clones and is missing some. The sample lists about 240,000 clones, around 87% seen once, with around 11% in the top ten. Germline CDR1 and CDR2: MNHNY and SVGAGI (reference sequence). The CDR3 covers 16 residues. V shed 5 bases, J shed 10 bases, and the junction held 16 bases outside the gene matches. This clone was detected a few times. Its target is unknown.

The receptor's source is a person between 18 and 59 years old who received the Ad26.COV2.S COVID-19 vaccine or a placebo. V is TRBV6-6 and J is TRBJ1-1; 10 nucleotides line up with TRBD1. The input for sequencing was peripheral blood, taken in a trial of Ad26.COV2.S vaccine versus placebo. The DNA for the CDR3 is TGTGCCAGCAGTCGACGGGGACAGGGGATGGGGGTGGGAGCTTTCTTT. This codes for CASSRRGQGMGVGAFF.